Each of the 9 T cell receptor beta chains below was sequenced from the same sample in a study of T cells in Graves' hyperthyroidism and ophthalmopathy. Amplification of TCR beta CDR3 regions was performed using RNA transcripts as template. A set of HTBI primers served as the primers for a first-round RT-PCR of the TCR CDR3. TCRdb recomputed calls from the multiplex PCR reads with MiXCR, one row per CDR3 protein. The repertoire holds about 400,000 distinct CDR3 sequences, with 14% as singletons. Sequenced sample: blood. Receptor source: a woman under 40 with Graves' ophthalmopathy.

In this sample, this clonotype turned up many times. The chain is built from TRBV24-1 and TRBJ2-5; D might be TRBD2 (6 bases). Germline V gene lookup returns CDR1 KGHDR and CDR2 SFDVKD. Trimming removed 7 bases at V and 5 bases at J, with 13 bases between. The CDR3 consists of 13 residues. The CDR3 DNA is TGTGCCACCAGGCGGGGTGGGGAGGAGACCCAGTACTTC. Residues: CATRRGGEETQYF.

There are many counts of this clonotype. The CDR3 is CAISEGLAGGQETQYF. CDR3 bases: TGTGCCATCAGTGAGGGACTAGCGGGGGGCCAAGAGACCCAGTACTTC. The chain is built from TRBV10-3 and TRBJ2-5, with 14 bases fitting TRBD2. Trimming took 2 bases from V and 1 from J; bases not matched to a gene: 0. In germline, CDR1 is ENHRY, CDR2 SYGVKD. This CDR3 is 16 amino acids long.

A few counts support this clonotype. The V and J genes are TRBV19 and TRBJ2-5; D possibly corresponds to TRBD1 (6 bases). Germline CDR1 LNHDA, CDR2 SQIVND (reference sequence). V was clipped by 3 bases and J by 3 bases, with 14 bases between them. The CDR3 extends over 15 amino acids. The CDR3: CASSISDRQKETQYF. Written as DNA, the CDR3 is TGTGCCAGTAGTATCTCGGACAGACAGAAAGAGACCCAGTACTTC.

This clonotype has only a few counts. The rearrangement joins TRBV5-4 to TRBJ1-2; TRBD1 agrees at 9 bases. In germline, CDR1 is SGHNT, CDR2 YYREEE (reference sequence). The J segment lost 3 bases and the V segment lost 6 bases, leaving 9 bases of the junction unmatched. This CDR3 has 15 residues. The CDR3 region is CASTRPDRGDYGYTF. Here the CDR3 DNA reads TGTGCCAGCACCCGCCCGGACAGGGGCGACTATGGCTACACCTTC.

This clonotype showed up just once. The chain links TRBV7-2 to TRBJ2-1; 12 bases are shared with TRBD2. Unmatched junction bases numbered 3, after V lost 2 bases and J lost 7 bases. Germline-derived CDR1 and CDR2 are SGHTA and FQGNSA. The CDR3 contains 15 residues. The CDR3 reads CASSLLAGGANEQFF. CDR3 bases: TGTGCCAGCAGCTTACTAGCGGGGGGGGCTAATGAGCAGTTCTTC.

This clonotype was seen at least ten times. The V and J genes are TRBV6-1 and TRBJ1-1; 9 bases fit TRBD1. This CDR3 contains 13 residues. CDR1 and CDR2 (germline): MNHNS, SASEGT. V lost 5 bases to trimming and J lost 7 bases; unmatched junction nucleotides: 5. Here the CDR3 reads CASSTGTGIEAFF. The DNA of the CDR3 is TGTGCCAGCAGTACCGGGACAGGGATTGAAGCTTTCTTT.

There are many counts of this clonotype. As DNA, the CDR3 is TGTGCCAGCAGCTCCCTGACAGACAGTGAGCAGTTCTTC. It codes for CASSSLTDSEQFF. The J gene is TRBJ2-1, the V gene TRBV7-2; perhaps TRBD1 as D (5 bases). In germline, CDR1 is SGHTA, CDR2 FQGNSA. This CDR3 has 13 amino acids. Deletions cut 4 bases from V and 9 bases from J, with 13 bases between.

V gene TRBV19 combines with J gene TRBJ1-6; D unclear. CDR1 is LNHDA and CDR2 is SQIVND in the germline V gene (reference sequence). Trimming removed 5 bases at V and 8 bases at J, with 10 bases between. The CDR3 runs 13 residues. CDR3 region: CASSSLGDSPLHF. The CDR3 nucleotides read TGTGCCAGTAGTTCGTTGGGTGATTCACCCCTCCACTTT.

The rearrangement uses TRBV4-1 and TRBJ2-7, with D perhaps matching TRBD1 (5 bases). The CDR3 runs 14 residues. Trimming took 2 bases from V and 2 from J, leaving 10 bases between them. CDR1 and CDR2 (germline): MGHRA, YSYEKL. In DNA, the CDR3 is TGCGCCAGCAGCCAACCAGACAGTCCCTACGAGCAGTACTTC. Protein product: CASSQPDSPYEQYF.